The 5 T cell receptor beta chains in this list originate from one sample, sequenced in a study of T cells in Graves' hyperthyroidism and ophthalmopathy. Template material for amplifying TCR beta CDR3 regions consisted of RNA transcripts. The HTBI primer set served for first-round RT-PCR of the TCR CDR3. TCRdb fed the multiplex PCR reads into MiXCR, producing one record per CDR3 protein. The sample lists approximately 490,000 distinct CDR3 sequences, 22% seen once, with about 53% in the top ten. Sequencing was done on a sample of blood. These receptors all come from a woman in her 70s with Graves' ophthalmopathy.

CDR3 sequence: CASSLYLVNNEQFF. In nucleotides, the CDR3 is TGTGCCAGCAGCTTATATCTAGTGAACAATGAGCAGTTCTTC. The chain joins TRBV7-9 to TRBJ2-1; the D is unclear. The V and J ends lost 2 bases and 5 bases respectively, with 10 bases between them. The CDR3 contains 14 residues. Germline V gives CDR1 SEHNR, CDR2 FQNEAQ (reference sequence).

At least ten counts were recorded for this clonotype. The V and J genes are TRBV3-1 and TRBJ1-2; the D is unclear. The CDR3 runs 12 residues. Germline V gene lookup returns CDR1 LGHDT and CDR2 YNNKEL (reference sequence). Trimming took off 2 bases at V and 4 bases at J, with 5 bases between the two ends. The CDR3 here is CASSQSFYGYTF. The CDR3 region has the DNA TGTGCCAGCAGCCAATCCTTCTATGGCTACACCTTC. Full variable domain (remainder filled in from reference TRBV3-1 and TRBJ1-2): DTAVSQTPKYLVTQMGNDKSIKCEQNLGHDTMYWYKQDSKKFLKIMFSYNNKELIINETVPNRFSPKSPDKAHLNLHINSLELGDSAVYFCASSQSFYGYTFGSGTRLTVV.

This chain connects TRBV3-1 to TRBJ1-1; TRBD1 agrees at 8 bases. Per the germline V gene, CDR1 is LGHDT and CDR2 is YNNKEL (reference sequence). J was trimmed by 5 bases and V by 4 bases; bases with no gene match: 12. The CDR3 loop spans 16 amino acids. The DNA of the CDR3 is TGTGCCAGCAGCCTAGGGGTCGGCAGGGGGCAAACTGAAGCTTTCTTT. It codes for CASSLGVGRGQTEAFF. Full variable domain (rest looked up from reference TRBV3-1 and TRBJ1-1): DTAVSQTPKYLVTQMGNDKSIKCEQNLGHDTMYWYKQDSKKFLKIMFSYNNKELIINETVPNRFSPKSPDKAHLNLHINSLELGDSAVYFCASSLGVGRGQTEAFFGQGTRLTVV.

CDR3 bases: TGCAGTGCTACCCCGGGACTACAAAGGGAGACCCAGTACTTC. The encoded protein is CSATPGLQRETQYF. V usage is TRBV20-1 and J usage is TRBJ2-5, with TRBD2 identical over 7 bases. Losses at the gene ends were 4 bases for V and 5 bases for J; bases not matched to a gene: 10. Germline V gene sequence: CDR1 DFQATT, CDR2 SNEGSKA (reference sequence). The CDR3 runs 14 residues.

The CDR3 loop is CSAREQLAGPDTQYF. In DNA, the CDR3 is TGCAGTGCTAGAGAACAACTAGCGGGACCAGATACGCAGTATTTT. The gene calls are TRBV20-1 and TRBJ2-3, with 10 bases matching TRBD2. Germline values: CDR1 DFQATT, CDR2 SNEGSKA (reference sequence). CDR3 length: 15 residues. V dropped 0 bases and J dropped 4; count of bases not matched to a gene: 4.